The 20 T cell receptor beta chains reported below all come from one sample, sequenced in a study of vaccination and CD4 T cells after COVID-19. Sample treatment: approximately 11-day PBMC culture with coronavirus spike peptide pools or control peptides (ViraFEST assay). These receptors' antigens are unknown. Oncomine TCR Beta short-read sequencing was applied to DNA from cultured CD4+ T cells. TCRdb reprocessed the PCR reads with MiXCR, giving one entry per CDR3 protein. The sample includes some 15,000 distinct CDR3 sequences, about three quarters of them seen just once. The material sequenced was CD4+ T cells from blood, cultured in vitro. The receptors were sampled from a human donor who had recovered from COVID-19.

CDR3: CASSRGYRISNQPQHF. As DNA, the CDR3 is TGTGCCAGCAGCCGGGGGTACCGGATTTCCAATCAGCCCCAGCATTTT. V gene TRBV2 combines with J gene TRBJ1-5; tentative D call: TRBD1 (5 bases). This CDR3 is 16 amino acids long. The germline gives CDR1 SNHLY, CDR2 FYNNEI. Trimming pared 6 bases from V and 3 bases from J, leaving 18 bases between.

The chain has TRBV27 and TRBJ1-2, with a weak D call TRBD1 (5 bases). V gave up 5 bases and J gave up 4 bases, with 20 bases separating them. This CDR3 has 16 amino acids. Per germline, CDR1 MNHEY and CDR2 SMNVEV (reference sequence). As DNA, the CDR3 is TGTGCCAGCAGTCCGTATAGACAGACTATTAGCTATGGCTACACCTTC. This sequence encodes CASSPYRQTISYGYTF.

This clonotype was observed a few times. The V and J genes are TRBV6-5 and TRBJ2-5; D might be TRBD1 (6 bases). The CDR3 is 14 residues long. Between the trimmed V and J ends, which lost 0 bases and 4 bases, there was a span of 9 bases. CDR1 is MNHEY and CDR2 is SVGAGI in the germline V gene. For the CDR3, the DNA is TGTGCCAGCAGTTACTCGCTGGGGGCAGAGACCCAGTACTTC. It encodes CASSYSLGAETQYF.

V gene TRBV6-5 combines with J gene TRBJ2-3, with 9 bases matching TRBD2. This CDR3 spans 15 amino acids. Germline CDR1 is MNHEY and CDR2 is SVGAGI. Trimming at V came to 2 bases and at J to 4 bases, leaving 4 bases not matched to a gene. DNA of the CDR3: TGTGCCAGCAGTTACGGGCTAGCGGGACCAGATACGCAGTATTTT. It is translated as CASSYGLAGPDTQYF.

J is TRBJ1-5 and V is TRBV11-2; TRBD1 is a possible D gene (6 bases). This CDR3 comprises 16 residues. Germline V CDR1 and CDR2: SGHAT, FQNNGV. V lost 4 bases and J 4 bases, leaving 17 bases between the germline ends. CDR3 nucleotides: TGTGCCAGCAGCTCCAGCGACAGGCCACCTAATCAGCCCCAGCATTTT. This translates into CASSSSDRPPNQPQHF.

V usage is TRBV25-1 and J usage is TRBJ2-3; D is possibly TRBD2 (7 bases). CDR1 is MGHDK and CDR2 is SYGVNS in the germline V gene. The ends were cut back, 1 base at V and 10 bases at J, with 21 bases in the middle. The CDR3 length is 16 residues. The CDR3 nucleotides are TGTGCCAGCAGTGAATTCAAGGGGGTTTACCGGGGGGCGCAGTATTTT. This sequence encodes CASSEFKGVYRGAQYF.

The chain is built from TRBV2 and TRBJ2-7, with a tentative D call TRBD2 (5 bases). V was trimmed by 8 bases and J by 2 bases, leaving 10 bases between them. CDR1 and CDR2 from the germline V gene are SNHLY and FYNNEI. The CDR3 runs 12 residues. The DNA of the CDR3 is TGTGCCAGCGGCTCCGGGACCTACGAGCAGTACTTC. As protein: CASGSGTYEQYF.

V usage is TRBV19 and J usage is TRBJ2-3; TRBD1 matches at 7 bases. Germline V gene sequence: CDR1 LNHDA, CDR2 SQIVND (reference sequence). Trimming at V came to 5 bases and at J to 4 bases, leaving 6 bases not matched to a gene. This CDR3 contains 14 residues. DNA of the CDR3: TGTGCCAGTAGTGCGAGACAGGGACCAGATACGCAGTATTTT. This gives the protein CASSARQGPDTQYF.

The rearrangement links TRBV20-1 to TRBJ1-5; tentatively, D is TRBD1 (5 bases). Deletions cut 0 bases from V and 0 bases from J, with 6 bases between. Germline CDR1 DFQATT, CDR2 SNEGSKA (reference sequence). The CDR3 totals 14 residues. DNA for the CDR3: TGCAGTGCTAGAGAAAGGGGTAGCAATCAGCCCCAGCATTTT. Amino acid sequence: CSARERGSNQPQHF.

The table lists this clonotype with a few counts. This sequence joins TRBV20-1 and TRBJ1-5, with D maybe TRBD1 (5 bases). Trimming shortened V by 5 bases and J by 4 bases, and 12 bases separated the two germline ends. This CDR3 is 13 amino acids long. Germline CDR1 reads DFQATT; CDR2 reads SNEGSKA (reference sequence). CDR3 protein: CSAVQAINQPQHF. The CDR3 DNA is TGCAGTGCTGTACAGGCTATTAATCAGCCCCAGCATTTT.

The chain links TRBV11-2 to TRBJ2-7; 7 bases line up with TRBD2. The V gene end was trimmed by 5 bases and the J gene end by 7 bases; junction bases not matched to a gene: 17. The CDR3 has 16 residues. Germline-derived CDR1 and CDR2 are SGHAT and FQNNGV. The CDR3: CASSPTQTLFGGEQYF. CDR3 bases: TGTGCCAGCAGCCCTACCCAGACTCTGTTCGGGGGGGAGCAGTACTTC.

V is TRBV20-1 and J is TRBJ1-2; a weak D match, TRBD1 (6 bases). V dropped 7 bases and J dropped 1 base, with 16 bases sitting between them. The CDR3 is made up of 14 amino acids. The V gene's germline CDR1 is DFQATT and CDR2 SNEGSKA (reference sequence). CDR3 amino acids: CSVRTDEINYGYTF. The CDR3 DNA follows: TGCAGTGTTCGGACAGATGAGATTAACTATGGCTACACCTTC.

The chain employs TRBV30 and TRBJ2-3; D gene ambiguous. CDR1 is GTSNPN and CDR2 is SVGIG in the germline V gene (reference sequence). V gave up 1 base and J gave up 9 bases, with 8 bases separating them. CDR3 size: 11 residues. CDR3 in DNA: TGTGCCTGGAGTGCCCCCGCCACGCAGTATTTT. Its protein is CAWSAPATQYF.

The V call is TRBV4-3, the J call TRBJ1-2; the D gene is possibly TRBD1 (6 bases). The CDR3 runs to 16 residues. CDR1 is LGHNA, CDR2 YSLEER, per germline. V lost 0 bases and J lost 4, with 15 bases in between. CDR3 in amino acids: CASSQDWKQGGYGYTF. The CDR3 DNA is TGCGCCAGCAGCCAAGATTGGAAACAGGGAGGCTATGGCTACACCTTC.

This clonotype was seen more than once but under ten times. This chain joins TRBV19 and TRBJ2-7, with D tentatively TRBD1 or TRBD2 (5 bases each). Germline V lookup: CDR1 LNHDA, CDR2 SQIVND (reference sequence). The CDR3 contains 15 residues. V lost 5 bases and J 1 base, leaving 15 bases between the germline ends. CDR3 bases: TGTGCCAGTAGTCCAACCGGGACCGCATCCTACGAGCAGTACTTC. This codes for CASSPTGTASYEQYF.

The V gene is TRBV18, the J gene TRBJ2-7, with D possibly being TRBD2 (6 bases). V was pared by 3 bases and J by 5 bases, with 17 bases between. Germline V gives CDR1 KGHSH, CDR2 LQKENI. CDR3 length equals 15 residues. The CDR3 nucleotides read TGTGCCAGCTCACCGTCATGGGGCCAGCGGGACGAGCAGTACTTC. This translates into CASSPSWGQRDEQYF.

This clonotype was detected only a few times. The rearrangement links TRBV7-2 to TRBJ2-7, with 7 bases that match TRBD1. The CDR3 has 14 residues. Germline V gene sequence: CDR1 SGHTA, CDR2 FQGNSA. V lost 3 bases to trimming and J lost 2 bases; unmatched junction nucleotides: 4. The CDR3 sequence is CASSLGQQTYEQYF. In DNA form, the CDR3 reads TGTGCCAGCAGCTTGGGACAGCAAACCTACGAGCAGTACTTC.

The chain uses TRBV24-1 and TRBJ2-1; no firm D call. Germline V gives CDR1 KGHDR, CDR2 SFDVKD. With 4 bases removed from V and 4 bases from J, the gap between germline ends came to 7 bases. The length of the CDR3 is 13 residues. This CDR3 reads CATSESYYNEQFF. The DNA for the CDR3 is TGTGCCACCAGTGAATCCTATTACAATGAGCAGTTCTTC.

This chain connects TRBV5-4 to TRBJ2-5; 10 positions match TRBD2. Germline assignment: CDR1 SGHNT and CDR2 YYREEE (reference sequence). After removal of 4 bases from V and 4 bases from J, the junction contained 13 bases not matched to a gene. This CDR3 has 17 amino acids. The CDR3 region has the DNA TGTGCCAGCAGCCATACTTCTAGCGGGAGAAGGGTAGAGACCCAGTACTTC. Protein: CASSHTSSGRRVETQYF.

The V call is TRBV15, the J call TRBJ2-7, with D possibly TRBD2 on 6 matching bases. The V gene's germline CDR1 is LNHNV and CDR2 YYDKDF (reference sequence). This CDR3 contains 16 residues. The V gene lost 5 bases and the J gene lost 3 bases, with 20 bases spanning the gap. The chain's CDR3 is CATSFRDWRGGYEQYF. The CDR3 DNA reads as TGTGCCACCAGCTTTCGGGACTGGAGAGGAGGCTACGAGCAGTACTTC.